The 29 T cell receptor beta chains in this list originate from one sample, sequenced in a study of PD-L1 blockade in urothelial cancer. Assay used: immunoSEQ multiplex PCR; TCRdb lists only in-frame clones, some missing. Among approximately 100,000 clones listed, about nine tenths were seen once. This specimen consisted of PBMCs, obtained around atezolizumab (anti-PD-L1) treatment. The source is a woman of 80 years or more with urothelial cancer.

The chain carries TRBV5-4 and TRBJ2-1; TRBD2 matches at 9 bases. Germline assignment: CDR1 SGHNT and CDR2 YYREEE (reference sequence). The J segment lost 4 bases and the V segment lost 1 base, leaving 3 bases of the junction unmatched. There are 15 residues in the CDR3. The DNA for the CDR3 is TGTGCCAGCAGCTTGAAGCGGGAGGCATACAATGAGCAGTTCTTC. Its translation is CASSLKREAYNEQFF.

V gene TRBV5-1 combines with J gene TRBJ1-4; 12 positions match TRBD1. The CDR3 length is 15 residues. Germline trimming cut 4 bases from V and 7 bases from J; bases unmatched to any gene: 5. Germline V CDR1 and CDR2: SGHRS, YFSETQ. CDR3 amino acids: CASSGGTGGFEKLFF. DNA of the CDR3: TGCGCCAGCAGCGGCGGGACAGGGGGCTTTGAAAAACTGTTTTTT.

This chain connects TRBV29-1 to TRBJ2-1, with 12 bases identical to TRBD2. The CDR3 loop spans 18 amino acids. Germline CDR1 reads SQVTM; CDR2 reads ANQGSEA. With V trimmed by 4 bases and J by 1 base, 11 bases remained unmatched. For the CDR3, the DNA is TGCAGCGTTGCAAACAGGGCTAGCGGGAGGGGGTCCTACAATGAGCAGTTCTTC. Translated: CSVANRASGRGSYNEQFF.

The chain links TRBV10-1 to TRBJ1-5; D possibly corresponds to TRBD1 (6 bases). This CDR3 is built from 14 residues. CDR1 is WNHNN and CDR2 is SYGVQD in the germline V gene (reference sequence). V was shortened by 3 bases and J by 6 bases, with 12 bases between the two germline ends. In nucleotides, the CDR3 is TGCGCCAGCAGTGATGCCAGGGGTGGTCAGCCCCAGCATTTT. Translation gives CASSDARGGQPQHF.

The genes are TRBV18 and TRBJ2-7; D might be TRBD1 (5 bases). The germline gives CDR1 KGHSH, CDR2 LQKENI. This CDR3 contains 13 residues. The V end was cut by 4 bases, the J end by 1 base, with 8 bases between. The CDR3 nucleotides are TGTGCCAGCTCACGAGACAGATCCTACGAGCAGTACTTC. Its protein is CASSRDRSYEQYF. Using reference TRBV18 and TRBJ2-7 for the parts outside the CDR3, the full variable domain is NAGVMQNPRHLVRRRGQEARLRCSPMKGHSHVYWYRQLPEEGLKFMVYLQKENIIDESGMPKERFSAEFPKEGPSILRIQQVVRGDSAAYFCASSRDRSYEQYFGPGTRLTVT.

The chain couples TRBV5-4 to TRBJ2-2, with TRBD2 as a possible D gene (5 bases). CDR1 is SGHNT and CDR2 is YYREEE in the germline V gene (reference sequence). This CDR3 has 14 amino acids. Trimming cost V 0 bases and J 5 bases, with 8 bases left between them. CDR3 sequence: CASSLEEGTGELFF. The CDR3 region has the DNA TGTGCCAGCAGCTTGGAAGAGGGAACCGGGGAGCTGTTTTTT. Filled out from reference TRBV5-4 and TRBJ2-2, the complete variable domain reads ETGVTQSPTHLIKTRGQQVTLRCSSQSGHNTVSWYQQALGQGPQFIFQYYREEENGRGNFPPRFSGLQFPNYSSELNVNALELDDSALYLCASSLEEGTGELFFGEGSRLTVL.

The chain employs TRBV5-1 and TRBJ2-1; 7 bases match TRBD2. J lost 0 bases, V lost 4 bases, and 1 base had no gene match. Germline loops: CDR1 SGHRS, CDR2 YFSETQ. The CDR3 loop spans 14 amino acids. For the CDR3, the DNA is TGCGCCAGCAGCCGGGGGGACTCCTACAATGAGCAGTTCTTC. Protein sequence: CASSRGDSYNEQFF.

The V gene is TRBV30, the J gene TRBJ2-7, with 9 bases that match TRBD1. The CDR3 runs 18 residues. V lost 4 bases and J lost 2; bases outside the gene matches: 18. Germline loops: CDR1 GTSNPN, CDR2 SVGIG (reference sequence). The CDR3 DNA follows: TGTGCCTGGATCAATAGATTAGCCCTGGGACAGGGACCCTACGAGCAGTACTTC. Amino acid sequence: CAWINRLALGQGPYEQYF.

CDR3 region: CASSTTPYNEQFF. CDR3 nucleotides: TGTGCCAGCAGCACAACACCTTACAATGAGCAGTTCTTC. The chain combines TRBV14 with TRBJ2-1; no reliable D call. This CDR3 comprises 13 residues. V was shortened by 5 bases and J by 4 bases, with 9 bases between the two germline ends. The V gene's germline CDR1 is SGHDN and CDR2 FVKESK.

Only one count was recorded for this clone. The chain combines TRBV11-3 with TRBJ2-1, with D tentatively TRBD2 (5 bases). Germline-derived CDR1 and CDR2 are SGHNT and YENEEA. Deletions cut 8 bases from V and 4 bases from J, with 12 bases between. The CDR3 extends over 13 amino acids. The DNA for the CDR3 is TGTGCCAGCGCACTAGGCGGGTACAATGAGCAGTTCTTC. Translated, it gives CASALGGYNEQFF.

The chain combines TRBV6-5 with TRBJ2-7, with 9 bases fitting TRBD2. Trimming at V came to 8 bases and at J to 6 bases, leaving 8 bases not matched to a gene. This CDR3 has 13 residues. Per the germline V gene, CDR1 is MNHEY and CDR2 is SVGAGI. Here the CDR3 DNA reads TGTGCCAGCCACGAGCGGGAGGCGGCCGAGCAGTACTTC. Protein sequence: CASHEREAAEQYF.

In its sample, this clone was seen once. The chain uses TRBV7-7 and TRBJ2-3, with D possibly TRBD2 on 5 matching bases. V lost 3 bases and J 4 bases, leaving 11 bases between the germline ends. From germline, CDR1 is SSHAT and CDR2 FNYEAQ (reference sequence). The CDR3 consists of 14 residues. CDR3 sequence: CASSLGEGPDTQYF. The CDR3 nucleotides are TGTGCCAGCAGCTTGGGAGAAGGGCCAGATACGCAGTATTTT. Using reference TRBV7-7 and TRBJ2-3 for the parts outside the CDR3, the full variable domain is GAGVSQSPRYKVTKRGQDVTLRCDPISSHATLYWYQQALGQGPEFLTYFNYEAQPDKSGLPSDRFSAERPEGSISTLTIQRTEQRDSAMYRCASSLGEGPDTQYFGPGTRLTVL.

In its sample, this clone was seen a few times. The chain has TRBV10-3 and TRBJ1-2, with D maybe TRBD1 (6 bases). CDR3 length: 13 residues. Trimming took off 6 bases at V and 4 bases at J, with 12 bases between the two ends. Germline V gene lookup returns CDR1 ENHRY and CDR2 SYGVKD. This CDR3 is CAISEQTGYGYTF. CDR3 in DNA: TGTGCCATCAGCGAACAGACAGGCTATGGCTACACCTTC.

The V and J genes are TRBV28 and TRBJ1-5; D might be TRBD1 (6 bases). With 10 bases removed from V and 0 bases from J, the gap between germline ends came to 13 bases. Germline V CDR1 and CDR2: MDHEN, SYDVKM. CDR3 length equals 14 residues. The CDR3 region is CATAGAYSNQPQHF. CDR3 coding DNA: TGTGCCACGGCAGGGGCTTATAGCAATCAGCCCCAGCATTTT.

The chain uses TRBV6-1 and TRBJ2-1, with D perhaps matching TRBD2 (5 bases). Deletions cut 2 bases from V and 6 bases from J, with 14 bases between. CDR3 length: 15 amino acids. Germline lookup yields CDR1 MNHNS and CDR2 SASEGT. The CDR3 here is CASSESGGSSNEQFF. CDR3 DNA: TGTGCCAGCAGTGAAAGCGGTGGGAGTTCCAATGAGCAGTTCTTC.

The V and J genes are TRBV19 and TRBJ2-2; 9 bases agree with TRBD1. Germline trimming cut 8 bases from V and 3 bases from J; bases unmatched to any gene: 1. There are 13 residues in the CDR3. The V gene's germline CDR1 is LNHDA and CDR2 SQIVND (reference sequence). The CDR3 DNA follows: TGTGCCAGTCGGACAGGGGACACCGGGGAGCTGTTTTTT. As protein: CASRTGDTGELFF. Filled out from reference TRBV19 and TRBJ2-2, the complete variable domain reads DGGITQSPKYLFRKEGQNVTLSCEQNLNHDAMYWYRQDPGQGLRLIYYSQIVNDFQKGDIAEGYSVSREKKESFPLTVTSAQKNPTAFYLCASRTGDTGELFFGEGSRLTVL.

This clone has just one count. Here the CDR3 DNA reads TGTGCCAGCAGTTTACCGGGCGGGAGAAAAGAGACCCAGTACTTC. Translating gives CASSLPGGRKETQYF. The rearrangement joins TRBV28 to TRBJ2-5, with 7 nucleotides matching TRBD2. With 2 bases clipped from V and 3 bases from J, the junction kept 6 bases outside the gene matches. Germline V gene lookup returns CDR1 MDHEN and CDR2 SYDVKM. The CDR3 runs to 15 residues.

The chain combines TRBV28 with TRBJ1-3, with D possibly TRBD1 on 6 matching bases. The germline V gene encodes CDR1 MDHEN and CDR2 SYDVKM. Trimming took 4 bases from V and 0 from J, leaving 19 bases between them. This CDR3 is built from 18 residues. CDR3 nucleotide sequence: TGTGCCAGCAGTTCGATGGCACAGGGACCGAGCTCTGGAAACACCATATATTTT. Translated: CASSSMAQGPSSGNTIYF.

The chain has TRBV15 and TRBJ2-7; D is perhaps TRBD2 (5 bases). This CDR3 is 14 amino acids long. The ends were cut back, 5 bases at V and 7 bases at J, with 18 bases in the middle. From germline, CDR1 is LNHNV and CDR2 YYDKDF (reference sequence). This chain's CDR3 is CATSPQRGLGEQYF. The CDR3 DNA is TGTGCCACCAGCCCCCAACGAGGGCTTGGGGAGCAGTACTTC.

V gene TRBV15 combines with J gene TRBJ1-2; D is undetermined. The V end was cut by 0 bases, the J end by 1 base, with 12 bases between. Germline V lookup: CDR1 LNHNV, CDR2 YYDKDF (reference sequence). The CDR3 covers 16 residues. DNA of the CDR3: TGTGCCACCAGCAGAGATCCGGTGGAGGGTAACTATGGCTACACCTTC. This encodes CATSRDPVEGNYGYTF.

The V and J genes are TRBV19 and TRBJ2-5, with 8 bases matching TRBD1. Germline CDR1 and CDR2: LNHDA and SQIVND (reference sequence). The CDR3 covers 15 residues. V lost 5 bases and J lost 2; bases outside the gene matches: 7. CDR3 residues: CASSPWTGLQETQYF. As DNA, the CDR3 is TGTGCCAGTAGTCCTTGGACAGGGCTGCAAGAGACCCAGTACTTC.

CDR3 loop: CASIYSRGVTEAFF. CDR3 DNA sequence: TGTGCCAGCATATACTCCAGGGGGGTCACTGAAGCTTTCTTT. The chain is built from TRBV28 and TRBJ1-1; 7 bases align to TRBD1. The CDR3 consists of 14 residues. Germline CDR1 MDHEN, CDR2 SYDVKM. With 7 bases clipped from V and 4 bases from J, the junction kept 9 bases outside the gene matches.

The DNA for the CDR3 is TGTGCCAGCAGTCCCTCAGGCTCAACGAAGGGCTACACCTTC. This encodes CASSPSGSTKGYTF. This chain links TRBV28 with TRBJ1-2; D is undetermined. V was pared by 5 bases and J by 8 bases, with 18 bases between. In germline, CDR1 is MDHEN, CDR2 SYDVKM. The CDR3 has 14 residues.

V usage is TRBV10-2 and J usage is TRBJ2-7; 9 nucleotides match TRBD1. Looked up from germline, CDR1 is WSHSY and CDR2 is SAAADI. This CDR3 has 15 residues. The J segment lost 6 bases and the V segment lost 0 bases, leaving 6 bases of the junction unmatched. CDR3 nucleotides: TGCGCCAGCAGTGAGTCGGGCACAGGGGGCAGCGAGCAGTACTTC. It encodes CASSESGTGGSEQYF.

The chain employs TRBV21-1 and TRBJ1-3. TRBV21-1 is flagged as a pseudogene. The CDR3 is 14 residues long. The CDR3 DNA sequence: TGTGCCAGCGCAACCGGGCGAGGGGGAAACACCATATATTTT. It specifies CASATGRGGNTIYF.

The chain combines TRBV11-2 with TRBJ2-7; 7 bases align to TRBD2. V dropped 1 base and J dropped 5; count of bases not matched to a gene: 8. The CDR3 covers 15 residues. Germline assignment: CDR1 SGHAT and CDR2 FQNNGV. CDR3 nucleotides: TGTGCCAGCAGCTTAGTTCTAGCGGTACGGAACGAGCAGTACTTC. This codes for CASSLVLAVRNEQYF.

J is TRBJ2-3 and V is TRBV6-6; D might be TRBD2 (6 bases). The germline V gene has CDR1 MNHNY and CDR2 SVGAGI (reference sequence). The V end was cut by 5 bases, the J end by 4 bases, with 13 bases between. The CDR3 is made up of 14 amino acids. This CDR3 is CASSRRGAPDTQYF. CDR3 DNA: TGTGCCAGCAGTAGGCGGGGAGCCCCAGATACGCAGTATTTT.

V gene TRBV15 combines with J gene TRBJ1-1; the D gene is possibly TRBD1 (6 bases). Germline V lookup: CDR1 LNHNV, CDR2 YYDKDF (reference sequence). V was clipped by 3 bases and J by 1 base, with 15 bases between them. This CDR3 comprises 16 residues. CDR3 loop: CATSRGSGGPNTEAFF. The DNA for the CDR3 is TGTGCCACCAGCAGGGGGTCGGGGGGGCCGAACACTGAAGCTTTCTTT.

The rearrangement links TRBV7-9 to TRBJ1-2; the D is unclear. The V end was cut by 5 bases, the J end by 5 bases, with 12 bases between. Germline V gene lookup returns CDR1 SEHNR and CDR2 FQNEAQ (reference sequence). The CDR3 length is 13 residues. The CDR3 coding sequence is TGTGCCAGCAGCCCCAGTGGAGGGTATGGCTACACCTTC. It codes for CASSPSGGYGYTF.